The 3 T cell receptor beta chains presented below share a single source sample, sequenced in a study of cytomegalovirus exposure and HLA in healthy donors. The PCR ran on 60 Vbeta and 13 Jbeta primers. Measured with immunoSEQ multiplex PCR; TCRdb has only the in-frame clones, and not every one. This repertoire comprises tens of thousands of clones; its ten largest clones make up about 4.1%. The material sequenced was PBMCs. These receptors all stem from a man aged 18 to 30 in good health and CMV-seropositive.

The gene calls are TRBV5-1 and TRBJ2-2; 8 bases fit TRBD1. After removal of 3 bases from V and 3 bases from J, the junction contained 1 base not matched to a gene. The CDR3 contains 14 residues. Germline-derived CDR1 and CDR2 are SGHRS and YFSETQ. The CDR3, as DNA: TGCGCCAGCAGCTGGGGACAGGACACCGGGGAGCTGTTTTTT. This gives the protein CASSWGQDTGELFF.

In nucleotides, the CDR3 is TGTGCCAGCAGCCAAGTGATGGCCTCGAACACTGAAGCTTTCTTT. This encodes CASSQVMASNTEAFF. The rearrangement links TRBV4-2 to TRBJ1-1; D unclear. CDR1 and CDR2 (germline): LGHNA, YNFKEQ. V gave up 1 base and J gave up 1 base, with 10 bases separating them. The CDR3 length is 15 residues.

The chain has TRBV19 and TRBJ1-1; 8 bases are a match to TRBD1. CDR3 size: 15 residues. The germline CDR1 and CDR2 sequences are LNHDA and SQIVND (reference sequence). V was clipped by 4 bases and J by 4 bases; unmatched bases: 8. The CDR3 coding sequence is TGTGCCAGTAGTACCGCCCCCGACAGGGGCACTGAAGCTTTCTTT. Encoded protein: CASSTAPDRGTEAFF.